The clone carrying this TCR beta chain was seen a single time. Its specificity is unknown. The germline V gene has CDR1 LNHDA and CDR2 SQIVND (reference sequence). Between the trimmed V and J ends, which lost 7 bases and 6 bases, there was a span of 20 bases. CDR3 size: 15 residues. The sample belongs to a study of identical twins. Overall study findings and caveats: Insertions were reduced in abundant cord blood beta clonotypes but not in memory repertoires. Twins' excess sharing was less marked for out-of-frame beta sequences.

TCRdb passed the 5' RACE reads through MiXCR, listing each CDR3 protein once. The sample shows 1.5 million to 2 million distinct CDR3 sequences, around 29% of them seen only once. The rearrangement uses TRBV19 and TRBJ2-3; D assignment may be TRBD1 or TRBD2 (5 bases each). The sequencing input was cord blood. This clonotype was sampled from a newborn girl in good health. The CDR3 spells CASTGWGPLQDTQYF. As DNA, the CDR3 is TGTGCCAGTACTGGGTGGGGACCACTACAGGATACGCAGTATTTT.